This T cell receptor (beta chain) was documented in a study of CD8+CD57+ T cells in acquired aplastic anemia. About the research overall: Sorted CD4+ and CD8+ cells yielded 2.5 to 3.5 ug of DNA on average. Points from the study as a whole: In CD8+ cells, Simpson's diversity showed no significant difference between patients and controls.

Flow cytometry had shown expanded CD8+CD57+ cells in the patients chosen for sequencing. Each patient had severe acquired aplastic anemia. At the time of blood sampling, patients had not yet received any therapy. Using genomic DNA as the template, TCR beta VDJ and CDR3 profiling was carried out. MiXCR was run by TCRdb on the reads, yielding one entry per CDR3 protein. The sample lists 150,000 to 170,000 distinct CDR3 sequences; about 54% were seen once. This clonotype was recorded at least ten times. Its cognate antigen is unknown. The CDR3 is 16 residues long. Losses at the gene ends were 0 bases for V and 5 bases for J; bases not matched to a gene: 8.

The chain has TRBV12-3 or TRBV12-4 and TRBJ2-7; 9 bases align to TRBD1. Sequenced: sorted CD4+, CD8+, or CD8+CD57+ T cells (not recorded which) from PBMCs. The sequence was collected from a human donor with aplastic anemia. The CDR3 region has the DNA TGTGCCAGCAGTTTAGCCGGGACAGGGCGGAGAAACGAGCAGTACTTC. Translating gives CASSLAGTGRRNEQYF.